Following are 5 T cell receptor beta chains from one sample sequenced in a study of blood T cell repertoires in COVID-19 (dated by TCRdb to the early 2020s). The library was prepared using the immunoSEQ multiplex PCR assay. Not all clones reach the TCRdb copy of this immuneACCESS table, which keeps in-frame sequences only. Checked studies attribute under half of the gap to unresolved V genes and leave the rest unexplained. The sample table contains tens of thousands of clones; only one count was recorded for roughly 87% of them. In total, the top ten clones hold around 1.6% of the sample. Sequencing was done on a sample of peripheral blood. Receptor source: a man in his sixties with acute or convalescent COVID-19.

The chain employs TRBV15 and TRBJ2-1; no firm D call. CDR1 and CDR2 from the germline V gene are LNHNV and YYDKDF (reference sequence). The CDR3 contains 13 residues. V lost 2 bases and J lost 4, with 6 bases in between. CDR3: CATSRQIYNEQFF. The CDR3 DNA reads TGTGCCACCAGCAGACAGATATACAATGAGCAGTTCTTC.

This chain links TRBV3-1 (or the pseudogene TRBV3-2) with TRBJ2-7; TRBD2 matches at 8 bases. V trimming: 7 bases; J trimming: 1 base; junction bases outside the gene matches: 6. There are 14 residues in the CDR3. CDR1 and CDR2 (germline): LGHDT, YNNKEL (reference sequence). CDR3 protein: CASKFSGESYEQYF. The CDR3 region has the DNA TGTGCCAGCAAATTTAGCGGGGAGTCCTACGAGCAGTACTTC.

This clone appeared a single time. V usage is TRBV5-1 and J usage is TRBJ2-3, with 11 bases fitting TRBD2. The V gene end was trimmed by 0 bases and the J gene end by 0 bases; junction bases not matched to a gene: 0. The germline gives CDR1 SGHRS, CDR2 YFSETQ. This CDR3 comprises 16 residues. As DNA, the CDR3 is TGCGCCAGCAGCTTGGGACTAGCGGGGAGCACAGATACGCAGTATTTT. Protein: CASSLGLAGSTDTQYF.

The chain combines TRBV5-6 with TRBJ2-2; 7 positions agree with TRBD1. The CDR3 has 18 residues. CDR1 is SGHDT and CDR2 is YYEEEE in the germline V gene. With V trimmed by 1 base and J by 4 bases, 13 bases remained unmatched. The CDR3 here is CASSLWGLDRVGTGELFF. The CDR3 region has the DNA TGTGCCAGCAGCTTGTGGGGTCTTGACAGGGTGGGCACCGGGGAGCTGTTTTTT.

V and J are TRBV7-9 and TRBJ1-4; 10 positions match TRBD1. Losses at the gene ends were 4 bases for V and 5 bases for J; bases not matched to a gene: 4. The CDR3 length is 15 residues. Germline lookup yields CDR1 SEHNR and CDR2 FQNEAQ (reference sequence). CDR3 residues: CASSSGTGANEKLFF. CDR3 bases: TGTGCCAGCAGCTCTGGGACAGGGGCAAATGAAAAACTGTTTTTT. Filled out from reference TRBV7-9 and TRBJ1-4, the complete variable domain reads DTGVSQNPRHKITKRGQNVTFRCDPISEHNRLYWYRQTLGQGPEFLTYFQNEAQLEKSRLLSDRFSAERPKGSFSTLEIQRTEQGDSAMYLCASSSGTGANEKLFFGSGTQLSVL.